The rows below give T cell receptor beta chains drawn from one sample of a study of T cell repertoires in cytomegalovirus infection. TCRdb analysed the reads with MiXCR anew, one entry per CDR3 protein. The data hold roughly 570,000 distinct CDR3 sequences, with 35% to 50% observed a single time. No antigen has been identified for these receptors. The material sequenced was cultured PBMCs, taken from culture after CMV antigen stimulation. The receptors originated from a human donor in good health (CMV status not recorded). Some clones in this sample may be carry-over from other donors' samples. Both conserved end residues are part of each CDR3. Each record gives: clone size, D gene, V gene, J gene, CDR3 DNA, CDR3 protein. The D gene is left open where the match is weak. Clone size is not always given. Where it is, it says once, few, many or a class for expanded clones.

clone size: many
D gene: -
V gene: TRBV7-2
J gene: TRBJ2-1
CDR3 DNA: TGTGCCAGCAGCTCACCACCCACCTATGCCTACAATGAGCAGTTCTTC
CDR3 protein: CASSSPPTYAYNEQFF

clone size: many
D gene: -
V gene: TRBV7-8
J gene: TRBJ1-1
CDR3 DNA: TGTGCCTCCACCCGGGGGCCCGAACGTAACACTGAAGCTTTCTTT
CDR3 protein: CASTRGPERNTEAFF

clone size: -
D gene: -
V gene: TRBV5-3
J gene: TRBJ1-5
CDR3 DNA: TGTGCCAGCAGCCATCAAGAAGTTGGGCTTGGGCGGCCCCAGCATTTT
CDR3 protein: CASSHQEVGLGRPQHF

clone size: -
D gene: -
V gene: TRBV7-6
J gene: TRBJ2-1
CDR3 DNA: TGTGCCAGCAGCCCCCTTTCCGGGGCGGGTGAGCAGTTCTTC
CDR3 protein: CASSPLSGAGEQFF

clone size: -
D gene: -
V gene: TRBV24-1
J gene: TRBJ2-3
CDR3 DNA: TGTGCCACCAGCGCCGGGGTCACAGATACGCAGTATTTT
CDR3 protein: CATSAGVTDTQYF

clone size: once
D gene: TRBD1
V gene: TRBV7-4
J gene: TRBJ2-3
CDR3 DNA: TGTGCCAGCAGCTTCCGGGACAGGTACACAGATACGCAGTATTTT
CDR3 protein: CASSFRDRYTDTQYF

clone size: few
D gene: -
V gene: TRBV2
J gene: TRBJ2-3
CDR3 DNA: TGTGCCAGCACCCCCCTAGATACGCAGTATTTT
CDR3 protein: CASTPLDTQYF

clone size: -
D gene: -
V gene: TRBV7-2
J gene: TRBJ1-6
CDR3 DNA: TGTGCCAGCAGCTTAGGACAGAGCTCCTATAATTCACCCCTCCACTTT
CDR3 protein: CASSLGQSSYNSPLHF

clone size: few
D gene: -
V gene: TRBV7-2
J gene: TRBJ2-3
CDR3 DNA: TGTGCCAGCAGCCCAAGGGGCCTGGCGGGGGCCTCAGATACGCAGTATTTT
CDR3 protein: CASSPRGLAGASDTQYF

clone size: -
D gene: -
V gene: TRBV5-4
J gene: TRBJ2-1
CDR3 DNA: TGTGCCAGCAGCCAGGAGGGGGCCCGGGAGCAGTTCTTC
CDR3 protein: CASSQEGAREQFF

clone size: few
D gene: -
V gene: TRBV7-6
J gene: TRBJ2-7
CDR3 DNA: TGTGCCAGCAGCTTAATCGCGGGGACGACCTACGAGCAGTACTTC
CDR3 protein: CASSLIAGTTYEQYF

clone size: few
D gene: -
V gene: TRBV7-8
J gene: TRBJ2-1
CDR3 DNA: TGTGCCAGCAGACCCTACACTAGTTCCGACTCCTACAATGAGCAGTTCTTC
CDR3 protein: CASRPYTSSDSYNEQFF

clone size: -
D gene: TRBD2
V gene: TRBV20-1
J gene: TRBJ2-4
CDR3 DNA: TGCAGTGCTAAAGCGGGAGGGCCGCCAGACATTCAGTACTTC
CDR3 protein: CSAKAGGPPDIQYF

clone size: few
D gene: -
V gene: TRBV2
J gene: TRBJ1-3
CDR3 DNA: TGTGCCAGCAGGGACGGCTACTCTGGAAACACCATATATTTT
CDR3 protein: CASRDGYSGNTIYF

clone size: -
D gene: TRBD1
V gene: TRBV11-2
J gene: TRBJ2-1
CDR3 DNA: TGTGCCAGCAGCTCAAACAGGGGGGATCGGTCTGAGCAGTTCTTC
CDR3 protein: CASSSNRGDRSEQFF

clone size: -
D gene: -
V gene: TRBV2
J gene: TRBJ2-2
CDR3 DNA: TGTGCCAGCAGTAAGCTCGTTCGGGCGAACACCGGGGAGCTGTTTTTT
CDR3 protein: CASSKLVRANTGELFF

clone size: -
D gene: TRBD1
V gene: TRBV6-1
J gene: TRBJ1-4
CDR3 DNA: TGTGCCACCCGGGGGGAGACAGGGCTAAAAGAAAAACTGTTTTTT
CDR3 protein: CATRGETGLKEKLFF

clone size: -
D gene: -
V gene: TRBV27
J gene: TRBJ1-4
CDR3 DNA: TGTGCCAGCAGTACTTCAGCAACTAATGAAAAACTGTCTTTT
CDR3 protein: CASSTSATNEKLSF

clone size: -
D gene: -
V gene: TRBV27
J gene: TRBJ1-4
CDR3 DNA: TGTGCCAGCAGTGGCAGCCGCCGGGGAGAAAAACTGTTTTTT
CDR3 protein: CASSGSRRGEKLFF

clone size: -
D gene: -
V gene: TRBV7-6
J gene: TRBJ2-2
CDR3 DNA: TGTGCCAGCAGCTCGTTTCCCGGGGAGCTGTTTTTT
CDR3 protein: CASSSFPGELFF

clone size: many
D gene: -
V gene: TRBV6-1
J gene: TRBJ1-3
CDR3 DNA: TGTGCCAGCAGCTCAGGGGACTCTGGAAACACCATATATTTT
CDR3 protein: CASSSGDSGNTIYF

clone size: few
D gene: -
V gene: TRBV5-1
J gene: TRBJ2-3
CDR3 DNA: TGCGCCAGCAGCTTGGATGGTACGGGGGGCACAGATACGCAGTATTTT
CDR3 protein: CASSLDGTGGTDTQYF

clone size: few
D gene: -
V gene: TRBV7-2
J gene: TRBJ1-4
CDR3 DNA: TGTGCCAGCAGCCCCCTGGGGGCAGCTAATGAAAAACTGTTTTTT
CDR3 protein: CASSPLGAANEKLFF

clone size: -
D gene: -
V gene: TRBV5-4
J gene: TRBJ1-2
CDR3 DNA: TGTGCCAGCACAATCGGGGGCGGAGTGGGCTACACCTTC
CDR3 protein: CASTIGGGVGYTF

clone size: -
D gene: -
V gene: TRBV20-1
J gene: TRBJ1-1
CDR3 DNA: TGCAGTGCTAGAGCCGCCCCAGGGCTGGAAGCTTTCTTT
CDR3 protein: CSARAAPGLEAFF

clone size: -
D gene: -
V gene: TRBV7-2
J gene: TRBJ2-7
CDR3 DNA: TGTGCCAGCAGCTTCGAATACGAGCAGTACTTC
CDR3 protein: CASSFEYEQYF

clone size: -
D gene: TRBD2
V gene: TRBV7-6
J gene: TRBJ2-3
CDR3 DNA: TGTGCCAGCAGCTTCTCTAGCGGGAGAACAGATACGCAGTATTTT
CDR3 protein: CASSFSSGRTDTQYF

clone size: few
D gene: -
V gene: TRBV5-5
J gene: TRBJ1-2
CDR3 DNA: TGTGCCAGCAGCCGAATACCGGGACTCCTTAAGGACGGCTACACCTTC
CDR3 protein: CASSRIPGLLKDGYTF

clone size: -
D gene: TRBD2
V gene: TRBV7-8
J gene: TRBJ2-1
CDR3 DNA: TGTGCCAGCAGCCTAGGGAGGGATAATCCCAATGAGCAGTTCTTC
CDR3 protein: CASSLGRDNPNEQFF